These 18 T cell receptor beta chains came from one sample sequenced in a study of T-cell reconstitution after alpha-beta-depleted transplantation in children. It was with unique molecular identifiers that the TCRbeta library was prepared. One entry per CDR3 protein, called by TCRdb with MiXCR from the PCR reads. The table includes about 980,000 distinct CDR3 sequences, about 29% detected once. Specimen: PBMCs, mostly from graft donor cells, collected 360 days after TCRalphabeta/CD19-depleted stem cell transplant. These TCRs come from a boy under two years old who had a stem cell transplant for SCID, so the T cells may come from the graft donor.

The chain recombines TRBV18 with TRBJ2-5, with D possibly TRBD2 on 5 matching bases. The CDR3 is made up of 14 amino acids. The V and J ends lost 2 bases and 5 bases respectively, with 12 bases between them. Germline CDR1 is KGHSH and CDR2 is LQKENI. The CDR3 bases are TGTGCCAGCTCACCATTACGGGGAGAGGAGACCCAGTACTTC. This encodes CASSPLRGEETQYF.

CDR3 nucleotides: TGTGCCAGCAACAAGGACACCCCCGGGGAGCTGTTTTTT. Its translation is CASNKDTPGELFF. V and J are TRBV5-6 and TRBJ2-2, with D maybe TRBD1 (5 bases). The V gene's germline CDR1 is SGHDT and CDR2 YYEEEE. Trimming took 6 bases from V and 6 from J, leaving 12 bases between them. The CDR3 is 13 residues long.

The chain carries TRBV30 and TRBJ2-7; the D gene could be TRBD1 or TRBD2 (5 bases each). The CDR3 extends over 12 amino acids. The V end was cut by 0 bases, the J end by 5 bases, with 8 bases between. CDR1 is GTSNPN and CDR2 is SVGIG in the germline V gene (reference sequence). This CDR3 reads CAWSVRGDEQYF. The CDR3 nucleotides read TGTGCCTGGAGTGTACGAGGGGACGAGCAGTACTTC. The complete variable domain, with remaining parts taken from reference TRBV30 and TRBJ2-7, reads SQTIHQWPATLVQPVGSPLSLECTVEGTSNPNLYWYRQAAGRGLQLLFYSVGIGQISSEVPQNLSASRPQDRQFILSSKKLLLSDSGFYLCAWSVRGDEQYFGPGTRLTVT.

This chain joins TRBV10-3 and TRBJ2-5; 12 bases fit TRBD1. Germline CDR1 ENHRY, CDR2 SYGVKD. V shed 4 bases, J shed 5 bases, and the junction held 5 bases outside the gene matches. There are 15 residues in the CDR3. The DNA of the CDR3 is TGTGCCATCAGTGCGACGGGACAGGGGGCTGAGACCCAGTACTTC. Residues: CAISATGQGAETQYF.

This clonotype was detected a few times. The genes are TRBV5-1 and TRBJ2-7, with D maybe TRBD1 (6 bases). The CDR3 is made up of 14 amino acids. CDR1 is SGHRS and CDR2 is YFSETQ in the germline V gene. Trimming removed 3 bases at V and 5 bases at J, with 15 bases between. CDR3 DNA: TGCGCCAGCAGCTCCCGGACAGACCGCGACGAGCAGTACTTC. Translation: CASSSRTDRDEQYF.

This clonotype was seen only a few times. This CDR3 is CASSYGTSGQETQYF. Here the CDR3 DNA reads TGCGCCAGCAGCTACGGGACTAGCGGCCAAGAGACCCAGTACTTC. V gene TRBV5-1 combines with J gene TRBJ2-5, with 11 bases aligning to TRBD2. J lost 1 base, V lost 3 bases, and 2 bases had no gene match. The length of the CDR3 is 15 residues. Germline V gives CDR1 SGHRS, CDR2 YFSETQ.

In this sample, this clonotype turned up a few times. This chain links TRBV4-3 with TRBJ2-3; D might be TRBD1 (6 bases). This CDR3 has 16 residues. Germline V gene lookup returns CDR1 LGHNA and CDR2 YSLEER. Trimming cost V 4 bases and J 2 bases, with 16 bases left between them. Here the CDR3 DNA reads TGCGCCAGCAGCCCCGATCAGGGGTATTCCACAGATACGCAGTATTTT. Its translation: CASSPDQGYSTDTQYF.

The chain combines TRBV6-1 with TRBJ1-1; TRBD1 agrees at 10 bases. CDR3 length equals 14 residues. After removal of 6 bases from V and 5 bases from J, the junction contained 6 bases not matched to a gene. Germline CDR1 reads MNHNS; CDR2 reads SASEGT. In nucleotides, the CDR3 is TGTGCCAGCAGGGGGGACAGGGGAAGAACTGAAGCTTTCTTT. Translation gives CASRGDRGRTEAFF.

The chain employs TRBV5-6 and TRBJ2-7; D is perhaps TRBD1 (5 bases). With 3 bases removed from V and 2 bases from J, the gap between germline ends came to 15 bases. Germline V CDR1 and CDR2: SGHDT, YYEEEE. The CDR3 runs to 15 residues. The CDR3 reads CASSSLPTAAYEQYF. In nucleotides, the CDR3 is TGTGCCAGCAGCTCCCTTCCGACAGCAGCCTACGAGCAGTACTTC.

The chain has TRBV5-1 and TRBJ1-2; D call uncertain. The V gene lost 0 bases and the J gene lost 5 bases, with 8 bases spanning the gap. Looked up from germline, CDR1 is SGHRS and CDR2 is YFSETQ. This CDR3 has 13 amino acids. In DNA, the CDR3 is TGCGCCAGCAGCTTGGACACACTGTATGGCTACACCTTC. Translation gives CASSLDTLYGYTF.

The gene calls are TRBV18 and TRBJ2-5, with a possible D match to TRBD1 (6 bases). V was cut by 3 bases and J by 1 base, with 15 bases left in between. The CDR3 consists of 16 residues. Germline V gene lookup returns CDR1 KGHSH and CDR2 LQKENI. In DNA, the CDR3 is TGTGCCAGCTCACCGATGCCGGGACACCTCCAAGAGACCCAGTACTTC. Encoded protein: CASSPMPGHLQETQYF.

The chain is built from TRBV20-1 and TRBJ2-6, with 9 bases that match TRBD1. The CDR3 length is 17 residues. Trimming removed 3 bases from V and 1 base from J; junction bases left unmatched: 7. Looked up from germline, CDR1 is DFQATT and CDR2 is SNEGSKA (reference sequence). The CDR3 region has the DNA TGCAGTGCTAGCGGGGACAGGGTACGGTCTGGGGCCAACGTCCTGACTTTC. It translates to CSASGDRVRSGANVLTF.

This rearrangement joins TRBV6-1 to TRBJ1-2, with D perhaps TRBD1 (6 bases). The length of the CDR3 is 13 residues. Trimming took off 6 bases at V and 7 bases at J, with 15 bases between the two ends. CDR1 is MNHNS and CDR2 is SASEGT in the germline V gene. The CDR3 bases are TGTGCCAGCAGGGACGGGGGGGCGCTTGGCTACACCTTC. Its translation: CASRDGGALGYTF.

This chain connects TRBV12-3 or TRBV12-4 to TRBJ1-3, with a possible D match to TRBD1 (5 bases). V lost 6 bases and J 3 bases, leaving 18 bases between the germline ends. The CDR3 contains 16 residues. CDR3 protein: CASSPPGLSNGNTIYF. The CDR3 nucleotides are TGTGCCAGCAGCCCACCGGGACTCTCAAATGGAAACACCATATATTTT.

There are a few counts of this clonotype. The V gene is TRBV2, the J gene TRBJ2-1; D is ambiguous. Looked up from germline, CDR1 is SNHLY and CDR2 is FYNNEI. CDR3 length: 15 residues. Trimming removed 3 bases at V and 0 bases at J, with 9 bases between. CDR3 loop: CASSEARLSYNEQFF. The CDR3 bases are TGTGCCAGCAGTGAGGCCAGGCTCTCCTACAATGAGCAGTTCTTC.

This clonotype occurred a few times. This rearrangement joins TRBV14 to TRBJ1-1; D unclear. Germline CDR1 and CDR2: SGHDN and FVKESK. This CDR3 is 15 amino acids long. V was trimmed by 0 bases and J by 1 base, leaving 9 bases between them. CDR3 amino acids: CASSQDGSSNTEAFF. In DNA form, the CDR3 reads TGTGCCAGCAGCCAAGATGGTTCGTCGAACACTGAAGCTTTCTTT.

This clonotype came up a few times. The V call is TRBV5-1, the J call TRBJ2-7; tentatively, D is TRBD1 or TRBD2 (5 bases each). The V gene's germline CDR1 is SGHRS and CDR2 YFSETQ. The CDR3 runs 9 residues. Trimming pared 8 bases from V and 8 bases from J, leaving 8 bases between. CDR3 in amino acids: CASLGQQYF. The DNA for the CDR3 is TGCGCCAGTTTGGGACAGCAGTACTTC.

The chain employs TRBV4-1 and TRBJ1-1; no clear D. From germline, CDR1 is MGHRA and CDR2 YSYEKL. This CDR3 comprises 11 residues. V lost 1 base to trimming and J lost 7 bases, with 4 bases between them. CDR3 protein: CASSQVNEAFF. The CDR3 bases are TGCGCCAGCAGCCAAGTTAATGAAGCTTTCTTT.